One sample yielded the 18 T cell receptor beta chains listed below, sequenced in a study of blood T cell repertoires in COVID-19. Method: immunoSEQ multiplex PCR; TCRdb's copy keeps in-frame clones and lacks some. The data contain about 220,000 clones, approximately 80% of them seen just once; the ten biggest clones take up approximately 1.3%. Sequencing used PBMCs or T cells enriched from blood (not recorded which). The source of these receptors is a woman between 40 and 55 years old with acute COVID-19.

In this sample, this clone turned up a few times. Written as DNA, the CDR3 is TGTGCCAGCAGCGTCATCCGGGACAGGGATTCCTATGGCTACACCTTC. Translation: CASSVIRDRDSYGYTF. This chain uses TRBV9 with TRBJ1-2; 9 bases are a match to TRBD1. The germline V gene has CDR1 SGDLS and CDR2 YYNGEE. The CDR3 totals 16 residues. V lost 2 bases and J lost 4; bases outside the gene matches: 9.

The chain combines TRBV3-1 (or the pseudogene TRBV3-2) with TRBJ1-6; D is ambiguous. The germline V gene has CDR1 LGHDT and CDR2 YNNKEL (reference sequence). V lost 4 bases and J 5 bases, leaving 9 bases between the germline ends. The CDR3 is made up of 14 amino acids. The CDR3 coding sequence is TGTGCCAGCAGCCGCTTCCAGAATAATTCACCCCTCCACTTT. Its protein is CASSRFQNNSPLHF.

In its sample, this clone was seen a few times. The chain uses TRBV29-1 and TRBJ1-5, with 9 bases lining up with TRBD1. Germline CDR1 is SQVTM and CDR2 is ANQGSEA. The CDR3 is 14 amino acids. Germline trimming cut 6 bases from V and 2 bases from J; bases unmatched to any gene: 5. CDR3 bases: TGCAGCGTCCAGGACAGGGGAGGCAATCAGCCCCAGCATTTT. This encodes CSVQDRGGNQPQHF. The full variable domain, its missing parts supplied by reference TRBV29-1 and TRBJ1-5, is SAVISQKPSRDICQRGTSLTIQCQVDSQVTMMFWYRQQPGQSLTLIATANQGSEATYESGFVIDKFPISRPNLTFSTLTVSNMSPEDSSIYLCSVQDRGGNQPQHFGDGTRLSIL.

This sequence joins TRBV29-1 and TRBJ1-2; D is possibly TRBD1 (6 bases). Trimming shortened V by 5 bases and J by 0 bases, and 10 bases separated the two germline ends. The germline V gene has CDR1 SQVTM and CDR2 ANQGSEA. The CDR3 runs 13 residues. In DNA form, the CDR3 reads TGCAGCGTTAGACAGGAATCTAACTATGGCTACACCTTC. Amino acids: CSVRQESNYGYTF.

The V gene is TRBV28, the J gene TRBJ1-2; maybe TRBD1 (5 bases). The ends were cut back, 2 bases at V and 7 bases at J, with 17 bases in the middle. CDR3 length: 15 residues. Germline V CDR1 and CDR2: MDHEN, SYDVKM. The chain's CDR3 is CASSLNGGGVGGYTF. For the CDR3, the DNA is TGTGCCAGCAGTTTAAACGGGGGAGGGGTAGGTGGCTACACCTTC.

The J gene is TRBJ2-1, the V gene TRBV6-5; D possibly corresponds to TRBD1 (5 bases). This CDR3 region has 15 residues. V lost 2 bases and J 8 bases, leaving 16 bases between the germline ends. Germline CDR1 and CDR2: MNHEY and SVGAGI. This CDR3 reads CASSYVAGSKHEQFF. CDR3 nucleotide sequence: TGTGCCAGCAGTTACGTGGCAGGGTCAAAGCATGAGCAGTTCTTC.

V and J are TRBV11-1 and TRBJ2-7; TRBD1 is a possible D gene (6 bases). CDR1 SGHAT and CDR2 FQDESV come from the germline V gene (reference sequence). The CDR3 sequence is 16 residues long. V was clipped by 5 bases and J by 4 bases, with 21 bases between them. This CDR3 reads CASSRTDLPHLYEQYF. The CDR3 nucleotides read TGTGCCAGCAGCCGGACAGATCTTCCCCACCTTTACGAGCAGTACTTC.

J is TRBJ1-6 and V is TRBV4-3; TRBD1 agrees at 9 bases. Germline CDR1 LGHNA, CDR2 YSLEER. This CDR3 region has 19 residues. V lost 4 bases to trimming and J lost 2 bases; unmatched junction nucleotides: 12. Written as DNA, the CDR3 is TGCGCCAGCAGCCTTAAACCCTGGGACAGGGAGACCTATAATTCACCCCTCCACTTT. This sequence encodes CASSLKPWDRETYNSPLHF.

The CDR3 DNA reads TGTGCCAGCAGCCCCAGCCCGGGGGGCAACTATGGCTACACCTTC. Translating gives CASSPSPGGNYGYTF. The chain employs TRBV7-2 and TRBJ1-2; tentatively, D is TRBD1 (6 bases). The CDR3 contains 15 residues. CDR1 and CDR2 from the germline V gene are SGHTA and FQGNSA. V dropped 5 bases and J dropped 2 bases, with 15 bases sitting between them.

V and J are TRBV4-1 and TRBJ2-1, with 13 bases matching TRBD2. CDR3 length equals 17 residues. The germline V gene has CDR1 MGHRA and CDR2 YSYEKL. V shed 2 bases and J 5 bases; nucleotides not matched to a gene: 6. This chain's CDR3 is CASSQPAGTSGDNEQFF. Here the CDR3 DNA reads TGCGCCAGCAGCCAACCAGCCGGGACTAGCGGGGACAATGAGCAGTTCTTC.

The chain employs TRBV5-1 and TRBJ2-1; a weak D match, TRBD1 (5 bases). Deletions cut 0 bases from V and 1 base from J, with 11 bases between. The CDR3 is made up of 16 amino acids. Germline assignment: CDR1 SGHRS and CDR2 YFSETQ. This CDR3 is CASSLGQPSSYNEQFF. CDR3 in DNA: TGCGCCAGCAGCTTGGGACAGCCGTCGTCCTACAATGAGCAGTTCTTC.

CDR3 loop: CSVEVSQNTEAFF. Written as DNA, the CDR3 is TGCAGCGTTGAAGTCAGTCAGAACACTGAAGCTTTCTTT. The chain is built from TRBV29-1 and TRBJ1-1; D remains unclear. Trimming removed 1 base from V and 1 base from J, with 7 bases in between. This CDR3 contains 13 residues. From germline, CDR1 is SQVTM and CDR2 ANQGSEA.

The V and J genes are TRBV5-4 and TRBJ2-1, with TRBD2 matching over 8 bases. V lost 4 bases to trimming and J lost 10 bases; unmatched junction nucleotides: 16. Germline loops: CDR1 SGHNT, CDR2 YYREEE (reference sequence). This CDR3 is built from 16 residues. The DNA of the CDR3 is TGTGCCAGCAGCCCGGGAGGGGGGAATAAAGCAGCGGAGCAGTTCTTC. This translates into CASSPGGGNKAAEQFF.

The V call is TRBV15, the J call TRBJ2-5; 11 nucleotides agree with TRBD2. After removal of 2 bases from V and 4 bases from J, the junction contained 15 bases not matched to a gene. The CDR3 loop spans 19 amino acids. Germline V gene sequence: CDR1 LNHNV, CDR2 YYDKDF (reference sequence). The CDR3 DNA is TGTGCCACCAGCAGACTCGCTAGCGGGGGGCCTTCTCCTCCAGAGACCCAGTACTTC. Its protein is CATSRLASGGPSPPETQYF. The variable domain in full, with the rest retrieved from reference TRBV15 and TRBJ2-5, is DAMVIQNPRYQVTQFGKPVTLSCSQTLNHNVMYWYQQKSSQAPKLLFHYYDKDFNNEADTPDNFQSRRPNTSFCFLDIRSPGLGDTAMYLCATSRLASGGPSPPETQYFGPGTRLLVL.

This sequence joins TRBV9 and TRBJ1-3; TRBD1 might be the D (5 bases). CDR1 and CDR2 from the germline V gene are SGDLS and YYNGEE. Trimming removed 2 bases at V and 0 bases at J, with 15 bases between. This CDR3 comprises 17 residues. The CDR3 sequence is CASSVQAWGFSGNTIYF. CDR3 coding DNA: TGTGCCAGCAGCGTTCAGGCTTGGGGCTTCTCTGGAAACACCATATATTTT.

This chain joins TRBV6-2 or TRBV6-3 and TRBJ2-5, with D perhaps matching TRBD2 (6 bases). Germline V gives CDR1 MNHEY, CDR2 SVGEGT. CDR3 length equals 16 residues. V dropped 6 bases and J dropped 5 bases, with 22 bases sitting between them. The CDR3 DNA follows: TGTGCCAGCAGCCCCGATCTCACTAGCTTCGGGGAGACCCAGTACTTC. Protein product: CASSPDLTSFGETQYF.

The CDR3 loop reads CSASYSGGAQETQYF. The CDR3 nucleotides are TGCAGTGCTAGTTATAGCGGGGGGGCCCAAGAGACCCAGTACTTC. The rearrangement links TRBV20-1 to TRBJ2-5, with 11 bases lining up with TRBD2. Trimming removed 3 bases from V and 1 base from J; junction bases left unmatched: 4. Germline-derived CDR1 and CDR2 are DFQATT and SNEGSKA (reference sequence). This CDR3 contains 15 residues.

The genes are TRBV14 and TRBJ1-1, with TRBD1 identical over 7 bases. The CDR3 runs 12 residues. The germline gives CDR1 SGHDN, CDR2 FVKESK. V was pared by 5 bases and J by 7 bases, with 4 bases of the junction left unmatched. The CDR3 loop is CASSFQGVEAFF. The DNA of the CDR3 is TGTGCCAGCAGCTTCCAGGGGGTTGAAGCTTTCTTT.